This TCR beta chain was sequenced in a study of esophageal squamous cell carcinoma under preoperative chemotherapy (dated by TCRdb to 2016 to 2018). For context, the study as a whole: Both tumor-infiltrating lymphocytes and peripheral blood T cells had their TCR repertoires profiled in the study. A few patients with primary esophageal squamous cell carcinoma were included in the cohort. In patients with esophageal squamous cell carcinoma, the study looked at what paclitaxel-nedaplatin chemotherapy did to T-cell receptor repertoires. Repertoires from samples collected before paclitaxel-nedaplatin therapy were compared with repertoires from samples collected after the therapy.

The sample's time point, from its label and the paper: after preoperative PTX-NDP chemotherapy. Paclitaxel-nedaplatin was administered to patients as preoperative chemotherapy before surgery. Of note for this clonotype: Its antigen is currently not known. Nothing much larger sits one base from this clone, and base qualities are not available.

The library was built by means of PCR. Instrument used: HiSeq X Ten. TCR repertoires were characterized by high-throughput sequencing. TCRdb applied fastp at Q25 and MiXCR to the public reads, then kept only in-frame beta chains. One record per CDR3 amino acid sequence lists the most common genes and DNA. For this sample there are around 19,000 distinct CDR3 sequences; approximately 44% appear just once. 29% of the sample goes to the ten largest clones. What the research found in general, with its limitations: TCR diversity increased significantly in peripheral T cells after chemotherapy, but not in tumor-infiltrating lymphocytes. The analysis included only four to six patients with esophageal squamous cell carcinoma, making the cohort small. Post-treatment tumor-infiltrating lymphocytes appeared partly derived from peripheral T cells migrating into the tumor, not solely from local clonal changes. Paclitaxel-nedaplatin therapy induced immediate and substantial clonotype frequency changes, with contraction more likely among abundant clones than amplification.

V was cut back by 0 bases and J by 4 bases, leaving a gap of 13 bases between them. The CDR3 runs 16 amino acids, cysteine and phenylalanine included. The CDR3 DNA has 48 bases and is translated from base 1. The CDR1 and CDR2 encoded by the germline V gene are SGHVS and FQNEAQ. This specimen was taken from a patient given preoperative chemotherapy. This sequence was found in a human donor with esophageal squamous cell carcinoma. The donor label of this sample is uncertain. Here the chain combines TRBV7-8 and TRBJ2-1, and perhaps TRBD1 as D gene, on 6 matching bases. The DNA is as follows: TGTGCCAGCAGCTTAGCGATTAGGACAGAGTACAATGAGCAGTTCTTC. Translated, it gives CASSLAIRTEYNEQFF. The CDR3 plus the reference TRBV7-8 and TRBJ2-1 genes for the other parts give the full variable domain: GAGVSQSPRYKVAKRGQDVALRCDPISGHVSLFWYQQALGQGPEFLTYFQNEAQLDKSGLPSDRFFAERPEGSVSTLKIQRTQQEDSAVYLCASSLAIRTEYNEQFFGPGTRLTVL.